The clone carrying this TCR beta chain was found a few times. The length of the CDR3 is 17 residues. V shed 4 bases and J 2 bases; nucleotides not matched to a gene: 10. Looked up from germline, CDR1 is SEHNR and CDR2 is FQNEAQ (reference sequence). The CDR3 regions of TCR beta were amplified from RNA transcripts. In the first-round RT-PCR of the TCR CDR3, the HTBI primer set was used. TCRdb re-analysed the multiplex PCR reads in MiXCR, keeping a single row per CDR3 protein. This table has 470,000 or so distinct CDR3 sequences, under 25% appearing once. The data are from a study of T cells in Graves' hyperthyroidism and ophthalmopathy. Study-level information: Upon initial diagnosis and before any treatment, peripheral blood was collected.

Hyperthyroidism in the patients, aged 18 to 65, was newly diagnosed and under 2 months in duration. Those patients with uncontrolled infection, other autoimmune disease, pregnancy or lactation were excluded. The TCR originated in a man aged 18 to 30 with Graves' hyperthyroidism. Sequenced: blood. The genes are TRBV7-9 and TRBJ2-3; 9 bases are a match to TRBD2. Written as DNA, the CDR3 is TGTGCCAGCAGCTCGCTGACTAGCGGAGGATTCACAGATACGCAGTATTTT. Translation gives CASSSLTSGGFTDTQYF.